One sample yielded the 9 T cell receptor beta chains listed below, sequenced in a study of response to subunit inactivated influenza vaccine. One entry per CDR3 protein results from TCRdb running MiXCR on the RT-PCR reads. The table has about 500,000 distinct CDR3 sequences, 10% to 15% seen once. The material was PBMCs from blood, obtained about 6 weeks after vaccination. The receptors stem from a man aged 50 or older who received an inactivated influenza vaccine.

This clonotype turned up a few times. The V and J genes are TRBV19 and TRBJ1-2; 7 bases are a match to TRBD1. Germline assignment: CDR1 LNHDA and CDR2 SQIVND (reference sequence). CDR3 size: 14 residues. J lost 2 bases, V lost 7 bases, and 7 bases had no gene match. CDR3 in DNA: TGTGCCAGTACCCGGGACAGAAGGAACTATGGCTACACCTTC. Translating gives CASTRDRRNYGYTF. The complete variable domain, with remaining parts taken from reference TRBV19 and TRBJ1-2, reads DGGITQSPKYLFRKEGQNVTLSCEQNLNHDAMYWYRQDPGQGLRLIYYSQIVNDFQKGDIAEGYSVSREKKESFPLTVTSAQKNPTAFYLCASTRDRRNYGYTFGSGTRLTVV.

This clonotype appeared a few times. Here the CDR3 reads CSARGGAYNEQFF. CDR3 DNA sequence: TGCAGTGCTAGAGGGGGGGCATACAATGAGCAGTTCTTC. The chain employs TRBV20-1 and TRBJ2-1; tentatively, D is TRBD1 or TRBD2 (6 bases each). Per the germline V gene, CDR1 is DFQATT and CDR2 is SNEGSKA (reference sequence). CDR3 length: 13 residues. V lost 1 base and J 4 bases, leaving 8 bases between the germline ends.

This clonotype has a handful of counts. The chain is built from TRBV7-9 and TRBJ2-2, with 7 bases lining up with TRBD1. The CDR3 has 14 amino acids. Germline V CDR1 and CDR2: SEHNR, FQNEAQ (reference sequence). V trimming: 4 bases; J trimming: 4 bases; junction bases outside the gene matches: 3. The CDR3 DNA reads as TGTGCCAGCAGCTGGGACAGCTCCACCGGGGAGCTGTTTTTT. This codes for CASSWDSSTGELFF.

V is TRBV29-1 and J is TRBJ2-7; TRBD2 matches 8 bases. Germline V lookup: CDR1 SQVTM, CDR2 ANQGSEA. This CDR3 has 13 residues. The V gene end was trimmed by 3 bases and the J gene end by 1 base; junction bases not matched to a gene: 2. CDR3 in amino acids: CSVESGSSYEQYF. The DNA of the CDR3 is TGCAGCGTTGAGAGCGGGAGTTCCTACGAGCAGTACTTC.

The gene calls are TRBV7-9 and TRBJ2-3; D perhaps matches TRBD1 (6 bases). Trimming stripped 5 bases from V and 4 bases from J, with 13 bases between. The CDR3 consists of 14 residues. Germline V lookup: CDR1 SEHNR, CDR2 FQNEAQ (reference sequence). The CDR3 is CASSPSGTPDTQYF. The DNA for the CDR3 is TGTGCCAGCAGCCCCTCCGGGACACCAGATACGCAGTATTTT.

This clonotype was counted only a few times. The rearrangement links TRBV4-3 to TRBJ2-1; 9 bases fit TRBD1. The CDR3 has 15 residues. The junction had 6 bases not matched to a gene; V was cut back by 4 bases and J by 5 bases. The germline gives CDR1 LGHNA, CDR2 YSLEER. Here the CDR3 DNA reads TGCGCCAGCAGCCTCGGGACAGGGAAAAACAATGAGCAGTTCTTC. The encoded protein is CASSLGTGKNNEQFF.

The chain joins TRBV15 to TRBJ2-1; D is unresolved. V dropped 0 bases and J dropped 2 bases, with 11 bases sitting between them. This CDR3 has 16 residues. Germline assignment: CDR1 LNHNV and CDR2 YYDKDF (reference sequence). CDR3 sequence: CATSREARPPYNEQFF. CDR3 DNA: TGTGCCACCAGCAGAGAGGCTAGACCCCCCTACAATGAGCAGTTCTTC.

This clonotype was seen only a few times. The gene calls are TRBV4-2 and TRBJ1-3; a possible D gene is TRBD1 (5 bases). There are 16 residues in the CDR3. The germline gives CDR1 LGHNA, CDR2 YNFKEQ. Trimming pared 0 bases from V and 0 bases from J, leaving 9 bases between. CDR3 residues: CASSQDRDLSGNTIYF. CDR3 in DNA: TGTGCCAGCAGCCAAGATAGGGACCTCTCTGGAAACACCATATATTTT.

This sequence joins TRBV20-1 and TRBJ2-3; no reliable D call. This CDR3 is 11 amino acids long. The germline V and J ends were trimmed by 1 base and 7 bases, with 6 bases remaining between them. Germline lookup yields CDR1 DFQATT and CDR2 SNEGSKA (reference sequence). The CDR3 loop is CSARGPNTQYF. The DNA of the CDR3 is TGCAGTGCTAGAGGGCCTAATACGCAGTATTTT.